This T cell receptor beta chain came from a study of T-cell memory formation after mild COVID-19. Study-wide results and caveats: Confirmation of SARS-CoV-2 specificity was lacking for second-wave clones peaking day 37. CD4+ contracting clones were mainly CM and EM; CD8+ ones, EMRA. That cross-reactive memory joined was suggested by some responding clones appearing in pre-infection memory.

Concerning this clonotype: As yet, its antigen is unknown.

The germline V gene has CDR1 SGHNT and CDR2 YYREEE (reference sequence). The CDR3 is made up of 12 amino acids. Trimming left V 4 bases short and J 9 bases short, with 12 bases between. Barcoded TCR alpha and TCR beta cDNA libraries with UMIs came from 5'RACE using constant-segment primers. Via MiXCR, TCRdb re-called the 5' RACE reads, giving one row per CDR3 protein. The top ten clones hold around 2.3% of a sample with 7,300 or so distinct CDR3 sequences, about 54% of them seen once. The specimen sequenced was PBMCs or a T cell subset sorted from them (not recorded which). This chain joins TRBV5-4 and TRBJ2-3; D uncertain. The TCR comes from an adult who had mild COVID-19 (a few samples of this study predate the infection). Cell type and time point are not known. CDR3 sequence: CASSPVEGTQYF. The DNA for the CDR3 is TGTGCCAGCAGCCCCGTGGAAGGGACGCAGTATTTT.